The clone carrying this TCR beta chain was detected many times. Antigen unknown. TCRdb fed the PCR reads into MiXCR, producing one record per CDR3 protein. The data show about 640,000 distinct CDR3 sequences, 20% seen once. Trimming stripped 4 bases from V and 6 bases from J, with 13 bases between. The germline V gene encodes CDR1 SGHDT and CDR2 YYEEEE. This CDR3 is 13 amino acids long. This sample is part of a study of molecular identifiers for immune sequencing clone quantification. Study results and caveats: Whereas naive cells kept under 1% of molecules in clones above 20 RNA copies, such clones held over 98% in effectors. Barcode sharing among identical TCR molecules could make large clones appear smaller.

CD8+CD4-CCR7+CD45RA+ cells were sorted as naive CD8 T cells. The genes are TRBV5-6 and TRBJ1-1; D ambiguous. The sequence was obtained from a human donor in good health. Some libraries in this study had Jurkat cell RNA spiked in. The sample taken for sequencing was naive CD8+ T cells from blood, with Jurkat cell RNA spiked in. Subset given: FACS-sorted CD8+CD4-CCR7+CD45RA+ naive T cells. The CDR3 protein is CASSLGLISEAFF. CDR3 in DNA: TGTGCCAGCAGCCTAGGACTTATTTCTGAAGCTTTCTTT.